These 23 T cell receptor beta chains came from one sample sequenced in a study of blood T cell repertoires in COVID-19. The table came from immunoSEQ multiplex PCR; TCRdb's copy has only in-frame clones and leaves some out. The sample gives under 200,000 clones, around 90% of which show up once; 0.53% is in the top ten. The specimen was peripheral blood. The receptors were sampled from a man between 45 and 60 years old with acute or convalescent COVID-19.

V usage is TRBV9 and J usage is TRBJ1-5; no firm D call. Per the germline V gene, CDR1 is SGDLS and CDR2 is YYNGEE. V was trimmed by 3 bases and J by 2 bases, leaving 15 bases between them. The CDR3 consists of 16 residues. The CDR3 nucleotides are TGTGCCAGCAGCGCCGGGGTCCCCGCCGGCAATCAGCCCCAGCATTTT. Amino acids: CASSAGVPAGNQPQHF. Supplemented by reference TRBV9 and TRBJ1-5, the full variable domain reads DSGVTQTPKHLITATGQRVTLRCSPRSGDLSVYWYQQSLDQGLQFLIQYYNGEERAKGNILERFSAQQFPDLHSELNLSSLELGDSALYFCASSAGVPAGNQPQHFGDGTRLSIL.

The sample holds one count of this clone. CDR3 amino acids: CASRARGQGFGEQYF. In DNA form, the CDR3 reads TGTGCCAGTAGAGCCCGGGGACAGGGGTTTGGCGAGCAGTACTTC. The rearrangement joins TRBV19 to TRBJ2-7; 10 nucleotides agree with TRBD1. The CDR3 spans 15 residues. V lost 6 bases, J lost 6 bases, and 11 bases stayed unmatched. Germline lookup yields CDR1 LNHDA and CDR2 SQIVND (reference sequence).

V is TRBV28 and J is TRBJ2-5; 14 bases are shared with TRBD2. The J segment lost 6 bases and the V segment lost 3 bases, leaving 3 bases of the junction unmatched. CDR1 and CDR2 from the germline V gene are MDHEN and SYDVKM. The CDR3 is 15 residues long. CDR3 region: CASSLTSGGAKTQYF. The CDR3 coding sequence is TGTGCCAGCAGTTTGACTAGCGGGGGGGCGAAGACCCAGTACTTC. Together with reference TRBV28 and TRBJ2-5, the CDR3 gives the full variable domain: DVKVTQSSRYLVKRTGEKVFLECVQDMDHENMFWYRQDPGLGLRLIYFSYDVKMKEKGDIPEGYSVSREKKERFSLILESASTNQTSMYLCASSLTSGGAKTQYFGPGTRLLVL.

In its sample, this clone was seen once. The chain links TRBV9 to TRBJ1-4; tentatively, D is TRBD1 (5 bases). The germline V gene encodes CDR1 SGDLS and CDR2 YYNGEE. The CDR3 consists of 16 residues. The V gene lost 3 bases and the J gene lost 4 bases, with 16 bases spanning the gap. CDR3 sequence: CASSGDSPGLNEKLFF. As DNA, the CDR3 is TGTGCCAGCAGCGGCGACAGCCCAGGCCTTAATGAAAAACTGTTTTTT.

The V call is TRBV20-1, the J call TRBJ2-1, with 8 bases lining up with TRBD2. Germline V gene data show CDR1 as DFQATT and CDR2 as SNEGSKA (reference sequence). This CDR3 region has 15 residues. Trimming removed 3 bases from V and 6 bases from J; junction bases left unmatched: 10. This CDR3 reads CSASGLAGWSNEQFF. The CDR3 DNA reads TGCAGTGCTAGTGGGCTAGCGGGTTGGTCCAATGAGCAGTTCTTC.

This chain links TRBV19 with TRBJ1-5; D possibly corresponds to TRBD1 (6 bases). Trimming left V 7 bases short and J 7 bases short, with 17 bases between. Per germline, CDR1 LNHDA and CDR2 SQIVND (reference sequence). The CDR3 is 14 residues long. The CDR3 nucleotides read TGTGCCAGTACCGAAATACAGGGATTCCAGCCCCAGCATTTT. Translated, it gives CASTEIQGFQPQHF.

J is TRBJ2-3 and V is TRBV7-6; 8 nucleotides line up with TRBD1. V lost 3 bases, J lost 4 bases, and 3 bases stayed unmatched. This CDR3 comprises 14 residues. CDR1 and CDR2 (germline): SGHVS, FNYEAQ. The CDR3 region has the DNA TGTGCCAGCAGCTTGGACAGGGTTGCAGATACGCAGTATTTT. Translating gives CASSLDRVADTQYF.

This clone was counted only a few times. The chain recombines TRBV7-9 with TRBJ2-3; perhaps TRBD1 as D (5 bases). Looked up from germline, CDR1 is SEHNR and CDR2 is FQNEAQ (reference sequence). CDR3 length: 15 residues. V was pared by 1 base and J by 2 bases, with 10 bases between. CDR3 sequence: CASSLDSGNTDTQYF. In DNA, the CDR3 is TGTGCCAGCAGCTTAGATTCAGGGAACACAGATACGCAGTATTTT.

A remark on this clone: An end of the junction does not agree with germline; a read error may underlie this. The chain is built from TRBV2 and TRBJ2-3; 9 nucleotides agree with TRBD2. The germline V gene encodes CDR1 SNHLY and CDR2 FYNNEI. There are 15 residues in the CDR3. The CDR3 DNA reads TGTGCCAGCAGTTCCCAGCGGGGGGACACATATACGCAGTATTTT. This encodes CASSSQRGDTYTQYF.

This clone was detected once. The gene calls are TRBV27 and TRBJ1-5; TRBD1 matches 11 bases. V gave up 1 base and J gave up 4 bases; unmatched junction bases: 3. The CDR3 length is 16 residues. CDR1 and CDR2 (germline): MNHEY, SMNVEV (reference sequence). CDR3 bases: TGTGCCAGCAGTTTATATGGGACAGGGGGAAATCAGCCCCAGCATTTT. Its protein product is CASSLYGTGGNQPQHF.

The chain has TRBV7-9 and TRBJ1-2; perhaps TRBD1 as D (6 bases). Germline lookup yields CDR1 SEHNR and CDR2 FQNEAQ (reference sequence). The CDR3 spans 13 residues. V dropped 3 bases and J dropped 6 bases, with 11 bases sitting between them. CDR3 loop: CASSFRQAHGYTF. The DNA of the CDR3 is TGTGCCAGCAGCTTCAGACAGGCTCATGGCTACACCTTC.

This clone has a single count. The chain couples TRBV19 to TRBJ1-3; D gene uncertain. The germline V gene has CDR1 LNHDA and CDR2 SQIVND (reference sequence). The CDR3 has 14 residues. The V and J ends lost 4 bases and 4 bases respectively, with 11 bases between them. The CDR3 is CASSKEAGGNTIYF. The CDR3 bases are TGTGCCAGTAGTAAGGAGGCCGGCGGAAACACCATATATTTT. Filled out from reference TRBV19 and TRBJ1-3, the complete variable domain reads DGGITQSPKYLFRKEGQNVTLSCEQNLNHDAMYWYRQDPGQGLRLIYYSQIVNDFQKGDIAEGYSVSREKKESFPLTVTSAQKNPTAFYLCASSKEAGGNTIYFGEGSWLTVV.

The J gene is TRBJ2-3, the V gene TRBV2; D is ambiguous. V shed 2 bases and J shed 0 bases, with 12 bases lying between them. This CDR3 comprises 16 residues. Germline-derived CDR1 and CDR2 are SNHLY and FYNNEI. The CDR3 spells CASSEWMRRSTDTQYF. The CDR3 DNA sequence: TGTGCCAGCAGTGAATGGATGAGGCGGAGCACAGATACGCAGTATTTT.

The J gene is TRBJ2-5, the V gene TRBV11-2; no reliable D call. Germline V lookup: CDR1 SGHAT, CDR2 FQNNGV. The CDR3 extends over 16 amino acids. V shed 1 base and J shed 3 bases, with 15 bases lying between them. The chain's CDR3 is CASSLGSVYSEETQYF. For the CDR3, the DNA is TGTGCCAGCAGCTTAGGCTCAGTCTACAGTGAAGAGACCCAGTACTTC.

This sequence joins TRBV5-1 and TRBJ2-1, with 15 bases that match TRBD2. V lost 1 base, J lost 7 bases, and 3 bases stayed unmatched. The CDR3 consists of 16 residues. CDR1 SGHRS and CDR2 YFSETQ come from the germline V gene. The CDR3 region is CASSLSGTSGRNEQFF. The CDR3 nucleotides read TGCGCCAGCAGCTTGAGTGGGACTAGCGGGAGGAATGAGCAGTTCTTC. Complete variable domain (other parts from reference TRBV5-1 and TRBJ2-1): KAGVTQTPRYLIKTRGQQVTLSCSPISGHRSVSWYQQTPGQGLQFLFEYFSETQRNKGNFPGRFSGRQFSNSRSEMNVSTLELGDSALYLCASSLSGTSGRNEQFFGPGTRLTVL.

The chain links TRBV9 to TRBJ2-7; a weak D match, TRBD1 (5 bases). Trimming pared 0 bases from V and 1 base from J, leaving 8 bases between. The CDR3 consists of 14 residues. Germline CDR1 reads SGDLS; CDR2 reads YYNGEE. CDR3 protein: CASSVGTLSYEQYF. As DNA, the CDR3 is TGTGCCAGCAGCGTAGGGACACTTTCCTACGAGCAGTACTTC.

In DNA, the CDR3 is TGTGCCAGCAGCCTGGACCCACCTAGGGGGCCCCAGCATTTT. This sequence encodes CASSLDPPRGPQHF. This chain links TRBV6-4 with TRBJ1-5; weak D call: TRBD1 (5 bases). Germline V gives CDR1 MRHNA, CDR2 SNTAGT. V shed 6 bases and J shed 9 bases, with 18 bases lying between them. This CDR3 comprises 14 residues.

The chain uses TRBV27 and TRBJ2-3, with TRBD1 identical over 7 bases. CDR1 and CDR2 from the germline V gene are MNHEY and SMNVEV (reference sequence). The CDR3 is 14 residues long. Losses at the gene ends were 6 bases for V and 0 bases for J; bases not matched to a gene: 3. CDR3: CASRGQHSTDTQYF. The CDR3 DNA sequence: TGTGCCAGCAGGGGACAGCATAGCACAGATACGCAGTATTTT.

For the CDR3, the DNA is TGTGCCACCAGTGATTTTGGAGGGGGCCGTAATGAGCAGTTCTTC. It specifies CATSDFGGGRNEQFF. The chain carries TRBV24-1 and TRBJ2-1; a possible D gene is TRBD1 (7 bases). The CDR3 is made up of 15 amino acids. V was shortened by 1 base and J by 7 bases, with 13 bases between the two germline ends. The germline gives CDR1 KGHDR, CDR2 SFDVKD.

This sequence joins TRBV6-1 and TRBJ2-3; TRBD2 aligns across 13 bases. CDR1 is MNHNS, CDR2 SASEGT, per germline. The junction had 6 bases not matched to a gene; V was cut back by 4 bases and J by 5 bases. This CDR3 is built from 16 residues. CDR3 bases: TGTGCCAGCAGTGTGTCCGGGACTAGCGGGGTAGATACGCAGTATTTT. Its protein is CASSVSGTSGVDTQYF.

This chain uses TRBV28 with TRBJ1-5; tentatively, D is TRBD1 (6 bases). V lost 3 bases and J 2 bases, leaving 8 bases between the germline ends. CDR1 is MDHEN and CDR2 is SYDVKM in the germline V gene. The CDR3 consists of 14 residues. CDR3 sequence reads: CASSFRTGNQPQHF. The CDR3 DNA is TGTGCCAGCAGTTTTCGGACAGGCAATCAGCCCCAGCATTTT.

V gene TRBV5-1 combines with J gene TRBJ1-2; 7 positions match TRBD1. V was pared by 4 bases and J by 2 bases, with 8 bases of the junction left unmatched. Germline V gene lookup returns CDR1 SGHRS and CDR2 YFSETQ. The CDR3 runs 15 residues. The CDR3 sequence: CASSPGTDPNYGYTF. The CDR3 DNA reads TGCGCCAGCAGCCCAGGGACAGATCCAAACTATGGCTACACCTTC.

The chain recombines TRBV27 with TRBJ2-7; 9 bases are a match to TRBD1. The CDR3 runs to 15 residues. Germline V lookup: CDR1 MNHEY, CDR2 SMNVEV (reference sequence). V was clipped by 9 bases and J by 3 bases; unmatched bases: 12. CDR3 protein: CASSTTGTGFYEQYF. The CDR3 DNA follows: TGTGCCAGTTCTACTACCGGGACAGGGTTCTACGAGCAGTACTTC.